Presented here are 14 T cell receptor beta chains from one specimen sequenced in a study of cytomegalovirus exposure and HLA in healthy donors. The PCR ran on 60 Vbeta and 13 Jbeta primers. The table came from immunoSEQ multiplex PCR; TCRdb's copy has only in-frame clones and leaves some out. The sample includes 110,000 to 150,000 clones, around 10% of them seen just once. Material: PBMCs. The receptors shown here come from a man between 50 and 59 years old in good health and CMV-seronegative.

This clone turned up a few times. This chain joins TRBV11-3 and TRBJ2-2; 9 bases fit TRBD1. There are 15 residues in the CDR3. Germline V lookup: CDR1 SGHNT, CDR2 YENEEA. V lost 4 bases to trimming and J lost 5 bases; unmatched junction nucleotides: 5. CDR3 DNA: TGTGCCAGCAGCTCAACAGGGGGCAGGACCGGGGAGCTGTTTTTT. This translates into CASSSTGGRTGELFF.

V usage is TRBV18 and J usage is TRBJ2-2, with D possibly being TRBD1 (6 bases). With 2 bases removed from V and 2 bases from J, the gap between germline ends came to 9 bases. Germline V gene sequence: CDR1 KGHSH, CDR2 LQKENI. CDR3 size: 15 residues. As DNA, the CDR3 is TGTGCCAGCTCACCAGGCAGGGGAAACACCGGGGAGCTGTTTTTT. Amino acids: CASSPGRGNTGELFF.

This clone has more than one count but fewer than ten. The chain joins TRBV6-1 to TRBJ1-5; TRBD1 is a possible D gene (5 bases). The CDR3 runs 15 residues. Trimming pared 7 bases from V and 1 base from J, leaving 14 bases between. Germline-derived CDR1 and CDR2 are MNHNS and SASEGT. The CDR3 spells CASNPTAGSNQPQHF. The CDR3 nucleotides are TGTGCCAGCAACCCGACAGCTGGGAGCAATCAGCCCCAGCATTTT.

This rearrangement joins TRBV19 to TRBJ1-2; maybe TRBD1 (5 bases). V was trimmed by 3 bases and J by 3 bases, leaving 11 bases between them. The CDR3 runs to 14 residues. Germline values: CDR1 LNHDA, CDR2 SQIVND (reference sequence). The CDR3 nucleotides read TGTGCCAGTAGTATCCAGGGCGAGTACTATGGCTACACCTTC. Translating gives CASSIQGEYYGYTF.

The chain combines TRBV7-3 with TRBJ2-2; the D gene is possibly TRBD1 (6 bases). This CDR3 is built from 16 residues. From germline, CDR1 is SGHTA and CDR2 FQGTGA. The V and J ends lost 5 bases and 3 bases respectively, with 16 bases between them. The CDR3 coding sequence is TGTGCCAGCAGCCCTGCCGGGACACGGGACACCGGGGAGCTGTTTTTT. This codes for CASSPAGTRDTGELFF.

The chain employs TRBV6-5 and TRBJ2-5; TRBD2 matches at 7 bases. V dropped 5 bases and J dropped 7; count of bases not matched to a gene: 1. CDR3 length: 11 amino acids. Germline values: CDR1 MNHEY, CDR2 SVGAGI. The CDR3 region is CASSTGGTQYF. The CDR3 nucleotides read TGTGCCAGCAGTACGGGAGGGACCCAGTACTTC.

A few counts support this clone. The chain is built from TRBV7-3 and TRBJ1-2; 7 nucleotides line up with TRBD1. The V and J ends lost 5 bases and 4 bases, in that order; junction bases with no gene match: 4. The germline V gene encodes CDR1 SGHTA and CDR2 FQGTGA. The CDR3 contains 13 residues. The CDR3 DNA sequence: TGTGCCAGCAGCGCGGACAGGACCTATGGCTACACCTTC. It is translated as CASSADRTYGYTF.

The chain employs TRBV19 and TRBJ1-1, with 8 nucleotides matching TRBD1. The V gene end was trimmed by 5 bases and the J gene end by 9 bases; junction bases not matched to a gene: 8. The CDR3 has 13 residues. CDR1 and CDR2 (germline): LNHDA, SQIVND (reference sequence). CDR3 coding DNA: TGTGCCAGTAGTCCGGGACAGGCGGGGCAAGCTTTCTTT. Its protein is CASSPGQAGQAFF.

This clone was detected only a few times. This chain joins TRBV6-8 and TRBJ2-7; maybe TRBD1 (6 bases). Trimming stripped 0 bases from V and 3 bases from J, with 9 bases between. The CDR3 sequence is 14 residues long. Looked up from germline, CDR1 is MNHGY and CDR2 is SAAAGT. CDR3 amino acids: CASSYSKGVYEQYF. The CDR3 coding sequence is TGTGCCAGCAGTTACTCGAAGGGGGTCTACGAGCAGTACTTC.

J is TRBJ2-3 and V is TRBV10-1, with D possibly TRBD1 on 6 matching bases. With 5 bases removed from V and 4 bases from J, the gap between germline ends came to 10 bases. The CDR3 sequence is 13 residues long. Germline V gene sequence: CDR1 WNHNN, CDR2 SYGVQD (reference sequence). The CDR3 loop reads CASSRQVPDTQYF. The CDR3 bases are TGCGCCAGCAGTAGACAGGTCCCAGATACGCAGTATTTT.

The chain is built from TRBV28 and TRBJ2-7, with D possibly being TRBD1 (6 bases). The CDR3 is 14 residues long. V gave up 8 bases and J gave up 3 bases, with 17 bases separating them. Germline CDR1 and CDR2: MDHEN and SYDVKM. In nucleotides, the CDR3 is TGTGCCAGCCAGGGACCAGGGGTCAGCTACGAGCAGTACTTC. Translated, it gives CASQGPGVSYEQYF. The variable domain in full, with the rest retrieved from reference TRBV28 and TRBJ2-7, is DVKVTQSSRYLVKRTGEKVFLECVQDMDHENMFWYRQDPGLGLRLIYFSYDVKMKEKGDIPEGYSVSREKKERFSLILESASTNQTSMYLCASQGPGVSYEQYFGPGTRLTVT.

This clone was seen a few times. A read error may produce the germline difference seen at one junction end. The CDR3 sequence is CASIEGTGKYYEQYF. In DNA, the CDR3 is TGTGCCAGCATTGAAGGGACAGGCAAGTACTACGAGCAGTACTTC. The rearrangement uses TRBV2 and TRBJ2-7; 8 bases line up with TRBD1. The CDR3 has 15 amino acids. The germline gives CDR1 SNHLY, CDR2 FYNNEI.

This clone appeared a few times. The rearrangement links TRBV19 to TRBJ2-3; 7 bases agree with TRBD1. V shed 6 bases and J 0 bases; nucleotides not matched to a gene: 9. The CDR3 totals 16 residues. Germline V lookup: CDR1 LNHDA, CDR2 SQIVND (reference sequence). The CDR3 coding sequence is TGTGCCAGTAGGGATACAGGGGATCCCAGCACAGATACGCAGTATTTT. Protein product: CASRDTGDPSTDTQYF. The complete variable domain, with remaining parts taken from reference TRBV19 and TRBJ2-3, reads DGGITQSPKYLFRKEGQNVTLSCEQNLNHDAMYWYRQDPGQGLRLIYYSQIVNDFQKGDIAEGYSVSREKKESFPLTVTSAQKNPTAFYLCASRDTGDPSTDTQYFGPGTRLTVL.

The chain is built from TRBV6-4 and TRBJ2-1; TRBD2 aligns across 7 bases. The CDR3 contains 15 residues. In germline, CDR1 is MRHNA, CDR2 SNTAGT. The V gene end was trimmed by 4 bases and the J gene end by 0 bases; junction bases not matched to a gene: 3. CDR3 protein: CASSAAGDSYNEQFF. CDR3 nucleotides: TGTGCCAGCAGTGCCGCGGGGGACTCCTACAATGAGCAGTTCTTC.